This T cell receptor beta chain is drawn from a study of technical replicates of blood from four donors. Only in-frame clones appear in the TCRdb table, and some are missing; sequencing was by immunoSEQ multiplex PCR. The data show around 63,000 clones, more than 85% seen once. The V gene end was trimmed by 1 base and the J gene end by 4 bases; junction bases not matched to a gene: 7. The CDR3 covers 17 residues. The germline V gene has CDR1 KGHSH and CDR2 LQKENI. This clone has only one observation. This clonotype originated in a human donor in good health. Some clones in this sample may be carry-over from other donors' samples. Sample: PBMCs. The chain recombines TRBV18 with TRBJ1-3; 10 bases are shared with TRBD1. CDR3 in DNA: TGTGCCAGCTCACCACGGGACAGGGGAGTAGAAGGAAACACCATATATTTT. Encoded protein: CASSPRDRGVEGNTIYF.